Given below is one TCR beta chain in context. Its specificity is unknown. The trim removed 6 bases at V and 4 bases at J, leaving 8 bases unmatched. Germline CDR1 KGHSH, CDR2 LQKENI. This CDR3 contains 16 residues. These data are taken from a study of T cells in tumors after PD-1 blockade. The wider study: Prior checkpoint blockade, systemic immunosuppressant use, or anti-cancer therapy within 4 weeks excluded patients. A subset received ongoing vismodegib 150 mg daily alongside anti-PD-1 therapy. General study results and limits: Around two fifths of tumor TCR clonotypes were also found in blood.

Tumor or blood genomic DNA was sequenced, with inputs of roughly 550 ng to 6,500 ng. Clones were read by immunoSEQ multiplex PCR, and TCRdb kept only the in-frame ones, dropping some. The sample carries around 49,000 clones, 81% recorded once. The receptor was derived from a human donor with basal cell carcinoma. The sequencing here drew on PBMCs, taken before anti-PD-1 treatment. The chain uses TRBV18 and TRBJ2-1; 11 positions match TRBD2. The CDR3 nucleotides read TGTGCCAGCTCGTACGAACTAGCGGGGGCATACAATGAGCAGTTCTTC. Its protein product is CASSYELAGAYNEQFF. Complete variable domain (other parts from reference TRBV18 and TRBJ2-1): NAGVMQNPRHLVRRRGQEARLRCSPMKGHSHVYWYRQLPEEGLKFMVYLQKENIIDESGMPKERFSAEFPKEGPSILRIQQVVRGDSAAYFCASSYELAGAYNEQFFGPGTRLTVL.